This is a list of T cell receptor beta chains from one sample in a study of cytomegalovirus exposure and HLA in healthy donors. The repertoire was sequenced with immunoSEQ multiplex PCR; TCRdb's copy has only in-frame clones and lacks some. The table lists under 150,000 clones, approximately 80% of them singletons. The specimen sequenced was PBMCs. The receptors here all came from a woman aged 18-29 years in good health and CMV-seronegative. The CDR3 runs from the conserved cysteine through the conserved F or W. The D gene is left open where the match is weak. Size is omitted from some rows. Given values are once, few, many or a class for expanded clones.

clone_size: -; d_call: -; j_call: TRBJ2-5; v_call: TRBV4-1; cdr3_nt: TGCGCCAGCAGCCCGTACCCGACTTATCAAGAGACCCAGTACTTC; cdr3_aa: CASSPYPTYQETQYF
clone_size: -; d_call: -; j_call: TRBJ1-5; v_call: TRBV2; cdr3_nt: TGTGCCAGCATGATGGGGGGGAGGAATCAGCCCCAGCATTTT; cdr3_aa: CASMMGGRNQPQHF
clone_size: once; d_call: -; j_call: TRBJ2-7; v_call: TRBV5-1; cdr3_nt: TGCGCCAGCAGCACACTTATTACAGGGTCCCGGCGCGAGCAGTACTTC; cdr3_aa: CASSTLITGSRREQYF
clone_size: -; d_call: TRBD1; j_call: TRBJ1-1; v_call: TRBV4-1; cdr3_nt: TGCGCCAGCAGCCAAGGACAGGGGTGGACTGAAGCTTTCTTT; cdr3_aa: CASSQGQGWTEAFF
clone_size: -; d_call: TRBD1; j_call: TRBJ1-1; v_call: TRBV11-3; cdr3_nt: TGTGCCAGCAGCGCCCGACAGGGGAGTAATGAAGCTTTCTTT; cdr3_aa: CASSARQGSNEAFF
clone_size: -; d_call: -; j_call: TRBJ1-2; v_call: TRBV18; cdr3_nt: TGTGCCAGCTCATCCTCCGGGGTTAGCTATGGCTACACCTTC; cdr3_aa: CASSSSGVSYGYTF
clone_size: -; d_call: -; j_call: TRBJ1-5; v_call: TRBV5-1; cdr3_nt: TGCGCCAGCAGCTTGGTAGGGGATCAGCCCCAGCATTTT; cdr3_aa: CASSLVGDQPQHF
clone_size: -; d_call: -; j_call: TRBJ2-1; v_call: TRBV12-5; cdr3_nt: TGTGCTAGTGGTTTGTTCGCGGGCAATGAGCAGTTCTTC; cdr3_aa: CASGLFAGNEQFF
clone_size: -; d_call: -; j_call: TRBJ1-6; v_call: TRBV4-3; cdr3_nt: TGCGCCAGCAGCCAAGTGGGCCCGGACTGGGATAATTCACCCCTCCACTTT; cdr3_aa: CASSQVGPDWDNSPLHF
clone_size: -; d_call: -; j_call: TRBJ1-3; v_call: TRBV4-2; cdr3_nt: TGTGCCAGCAGCCAAGGGGCGGGAGTAGGGTCCGGAAACACCATATATTTT; cdr3_aa: CASSQGAGVGSGNTIYF
clone_size: few; d_call: -; j_call: TRBJ2-7; v_call: TRBV6-5; cdr3_nt: TGTGCCAGCAGTTACTTCAACGAGCAGTACTTC; cdr3_aa: CASSYFNEQYF
clone_size: -; d_call: TRBD1; j_call: TRBJ1-2; v_call: TRBV9; cdr3_nt: TGTGCCAGCAGCGTAATAACCCGGGACAGCTTAAACTATGGCTACACCTTC; cdr3_aa: CASSVITRDSLNYGYTF
clone_size: -; d_call: TRBD2; j_call: TRBJ2-7; v_call: TRBV28; cdr3_nt: TGTGCCAGCAGTTTAAGGGGAGCGGGAGTGATGAACGAGCAGTACTTC; cdr3_aa: CASSLRGAGVMNEQYF
clone_size: -; d_call: TRBD1; j_call: TRBJ2-3; v_call: TRBV7-9; cdr3_nt: TGTGCCAGCTCCCGGGACAGTCGGGCAGATACGCAGTATTTT; cdr3_aa: CASSRDSRADTQYF
clone_size: -; d_call: TRBD1; j_call: TRBJ1-1; v_call: TRBV18; cdr3_nt: TGTGCCAGCTCCCTGACAGGGACGAACACTGAAGCTTTCTTT; cdr3_aa: CASSLTGTNTEAFF
clone_size: -; d_call: -; j_call: TRBJ2-3; v_call: TRBV25-1; cdr3_nt: TGTGCCAGCAGTGAATACGGGACAGATACGCAGTATTTT; cdr3_aa: CASSEYGTDTQYF
clone_size: -; d_call: -; j_call: TRBJ2-5; v_call: TRBV11-3; cdr3_nt: TGTGCCAGCAGCTTTCCGGAAGAGACCCAGTACTTC; cdr3_aa: CASSFPEETQYF
clone_size: -; d_call: TRBD2; j_call: TRBJ2-3; v_call: TRBV7-2; cdr3_nt: TGTGCCAGCAGCTTAGGGAAGGGACTAGCGGTCACAGATACGCAGTATTTT; cdr3_aa: CASSLGKGLAVTDTQYF
clone_size: -; d_call: -; j_call: TRBJ2-3; v_call: TRBV6-5; cdr3_nt: TGTGCCAGCACCTACTCACGGGGGGCGATGGATACGCAGTATTTT; cdr3_aa: CASTYSRGAMDTQYF
clone_size: -; d_call: -; j_call: TRBJ1-2; v_call: TRBV15; cdr3_nt: TGTGCCACCAGCGGCTACAGGTTAGATGAATATGGCTACACCTTC; cdr3_aa: CATSGYRLDEYGYTF
clone_size: few; d_call: -; j_call: TRBJ1-1; v_call: TRBV6-6; cdr3_nt: TGTGCCAGCCACAGGGTGGGGGACACTGAAGCTTTCTTT; cdr3_aa: CASHRVGDTEAFF
clone_size: -; d_call: -; j_call: TRBJ2-5; v_call: TRBV7-2; cdr3_nt: TGTGCCAGCAGCTTCGCCGGACTCCAAGAGACCCAGTACTTC; cdr3_aa: CASSFAGLQETQYF
clone_size: -; d_call: TRBD1; j_call: TRBJ1-1; v_call: TRBV2; cdr3_nt: TGTGCCAGCAGTCCGACAGGGGAAGCTTTCTTT; cdr3_aa: CASSPTGEAFF
clone_size: -; d_call: -; j_call: TRBJ1-5; v_call: TRBV28; cdr3_nt: TGTGCCAGCAGTTTGATCGGGTATAGCAATCAGCCCCAGCATTTT; cdr3_aa: CASSLIGYSNQPQHF
clone_size: -; d_call: -; j_call: TRBJ1-5; v_call: TRBV27; cdr3_nt: TGTGCCAGCAGTTTGGGAGGGGCCTATCAGCCCCAGCATTTT; cdr3_aa: CASSLGGAYQPQHF
clone_size: -; d_call: -; j_call: TRBJ1-2; v_call: TRBV7-8; cdr3_nt: TGTGCCAGCAGCTCGGTACTTCCCTATGGCTACACCTTC; cdr3_aa: CASSSVLPYGYTF
clone_size: -; d_call: TRBD1; j_call: TRBJ2-5; v_call: TRBV6-1; cdr3_nt: TGTGCCAGCAGTGAACGGGACAGGGACGGAGAGACCCAGTACTTC; cdr3_aa: CASSERDRDGETQYF
clone_size: -; d_call: -; j_call: TRBJ2-1; v_call: TRBV19; cdr3_nt: TGTGCCAGTAGCCTCCCAAGAGGAAGCTACAATGAGCAGTTCTTC; cdr3_aa: CASSLPRGSYNEQFF
clone_size: -; d_call: TRBD2; j_call: TRBJ2-3; v_call: TRBV29-1; cdr3_nt: TGCAGCGTTCAGGGGCGGGGGGCAGATACGCAGTATTTT; cdr3_aa: CSVQGRGADTQYF
clone_size: -; d_call: TRBD1; j_call: TRBJ1-1; v_call: TRBV28; cdr3_nt: TGTGCCAGTTCCCAGGGGGTTTGGACTGAAGCTTTCTTT; cdr3_aa: CASSQGVWTEAFF
clone_size: few; d_call: -; j_call: TRBJ2-3; v_call: TRBV9; cdr3_nt: TGTGCCAGCAGCGTAGGGACAGCCCTCTTGGATACGCAGTATTTT; cdr3_aa: CASSVGTALLDTQYF
clone_size: few; d_call: -; j_call: TRBJ1-1; v_call: TRBV5-8; cdr3_nt: TGTGCCAGCAGTAGATCTTGGACAGCTAGTGAAGCTTTCTTT; cdr3_aa: CASSRSWTASEAFF
clone_size: -; d_call: -; j_call: TRBJ2-7; v_call: TRBV5-1; cdr3_nt: TGCGCCAGCAGCTTTGAGGCTAAATCCTACGAGCAGTACTTC; cdr3_aa: CASSFEAKSYEQYF
clone_size: -; d_call: -; j_call: TRBJ2-3; v_call: TRBV2; cdr3_nt: TGTGCCACCTCAACACAGGGTACAGATACGCAGTATTTT; cdr3_aa: CATSTQGTDTQYF
clone_size: -; d_call: -; j_call: TRBJ2-5; v_call: TRBV29-1; cdr3_nt: TGCAGCGTGCTAGAAGAGACCCAGTACTTC; cdr3_aa: CSVLEETQYF
clone_size: -; d_call: -; j_call: TRBJ1-2; v_call: TRBV21-1; cdr3_nt: TGTGCCAGCAGTCGGGATGGCTACACCTTC; cdr3_aa: CASSRDGYTF
clone_size: -; d_call: TRBD1; j_call: TRBJ1-1; v_call: TRBV28; cdr3_nt: TGTGCCAGCAGTTTTGCCCGGGGACAGATGAACACTGAAGCTTTCTTT; cdr3_aa: CASSFARGQMNTEAFF
clone_size: -; d_call: -; j_call: TRBJ2-7; v_call: TRBV9; cdr3_nt: TGTGCCAGCAGCGCAGGGGGGGGGAGCGGGAGTCGGAACGAGCAGTACTTC; cdr3_aa: CASSAGGGSGSRNEQYF